Listed below are T cell receptor beta chains from one sample, sequenced in a study of blood T cell repertoires in COVID-19. Sequenced by immunoSEQ multiplex PCR; TCRdb stores in-frame clones only, minus some. The table lists roughly 230,000 clones, 80% to 90% of them singletons. The specimen sequenced was peripheral blood. These receptor sequences come from a man aged 35 to 55 with active or convalescent COVID-19. CDR3s include the opening cysteine and the closing phenylalanine or tryptophan. D genes are given only for firm matches. A clone size is listed for some rows: how often the clone was seen (once, few, many), or a class if it is expanded.

D: TRBD1; size: few; J: TRBJ2-7; V: TRBV30; DNA: TGTGCCTGGACCCGGACAGGGAGCTCCTACGAGCAGTACTTC; CDR3: CAWTRTGSSYEQYF
D: TRBD2; size: -; J: TRBJ2-3; V: TRBV30; DNA: TGTGCCTGGAGTGCGGAACTAGCGGGGGGATTAGATACGCAGTATTTT; CDR3: CAWSAELAGGLDTQYF
D: TRBD1; size: -; J: TRBJ1-5; V: TRBV11-2; DNA: TGTGCCAGCAGCTGCTCCACAGGGGGCCCTCAGCCCCAGCATTTT; CDR3: CASSCSTGGPQPQHF
D: -; size: -; J: TRBJ1-1; V: TRBV15; DNA: TGTGCCGTACAGGGTGAAGCTTTCTTT; CDR3: CAVQGEAFF
D: TRBD2; size: -; J: TRBJ2-4; V: TRBV7-8; DNA: TGTGCCAGCAGCCCCATAGCGGGGGAGGCCAAAAACATTCAGTACTTC; CDR3: CASSPIAGEAKNIQYF
D: -; size: -; J: TRBJ1-2; V: TRBV6-2/TRBV6-3; DNA: TGTGCCAGCAGTTACTCGGAAGGGGGTAATGGCTACACCTTC; CDR3: CASSYSEGGNGYTF
D: -; size: -; J: TRBJ1-2; V: TRBV7-9; DNA: TGTGCCAGCAGCTTAGTCGATGGGACATCTGGCTACACCTTC; CDR3: CASSLVDGTSGYTF
D: -; size: -; J: TRBJ2-2; V: TRBV21-1; DNA: TGTGCCAGCAGCAAAGGAGGGACTAGGCGGGGCGGGGAGCTGTTTTTT; CDR3: CASSKGGTRRGGELFF
D: -; size: -; J: TRBJ2-2; V: TRBV5-4; DNA: TGTGCCAGCAGAACGGGGGGCGAGCCTAACACCGGGGAGCTGTTTTTT; CDR3: CASRTGGEPNTGELFF
D: -; size: -; J: TRBJ2-5; V: TRBV11-3; DNA: TGTGCCAGCAGCTTAGGGACCCGGGATGGTCAAGAGACCCAGTACTTC; CDR3: CASSLGTRDGQETQYF
D: -; size: few; J: TRBJ2-1; V: TRBV12-3/TRBV12-4; DNA: TGTGCCAGCAGTTTAAACAGGTGGAATGAGCAGTTCTTC; CDR3: CASSLNRWNEQFF
D: -; size: -; J: TRBJ2-2; V: TRBV2; DNA: TGTGCCAGCAGTGAAGGGGCGGGATACACCGGGGAGCTGTTTTTT; CDR3: CASSEGAGYTGELFF
D: TRBD2; size: -; J: TRBJ2-5; V: TRBV24-1; DNA: TGTGCCACCAGTGACCCGATAGCGGGACGTGAGACCCAGTACTTC; CDR3: CATSDPIAGRETQYF
D: TRBD1; size: -; J: TRBJ2-7; V: TRBV5-1; DNA: TGCGCCAGCAGCGACGGGACAGGGGGCCCCTACGAGCAGTACTTC; CDR3: CASSDGTGGPYEQYF
D: -; size: -; J: TRBJ1-1; V: TRBV20-1; DNA: TGCAGTGCTAGAGAGGTCCAGGGTGCTTTCTTT; CDR3: CSAREVQGAFF
D: TRBD1; size: -; J: TRBJ2-3; V: TRBV19; DNA: TGTGCCAGTAGTATGGGACAGGGGGTGTATACGCAGTATTTT; CDR3: CASSMGQGVYTQYF
D: TRBD1; size: -; J: TRBJ1-5; V: TRBV29-1; DNA: TGCAGCGTTGATCATCAGGGGGCAAAGGGTCGACAGCCCCAGCATTTT; CDR3: CSVDHQGAKGRQPQHF
D: -; size: -; J: TRBJ1-1; V: TRBV19; DNA: TGTGCCAGTACCGTAGCAGCCACGAACACTGAAGCTTTCTTT; CDR3: CASTVAATNTEAFF
D: TRBD2; size: -; J: TRBJ2-5; V: TRBV2; DNA: TGTGCCAGCGGGACTAGCGGCCAAGAGACCCAGTACTTC; CDR3: CASGTSGQETQYF
D: -; size: -; J: TRBJ1-1; V: TRBV19; DNA: TGTGCCAGTAGTAACCAGGGCGGGAACACTGAAGCTTTCTTT; CDR3: CASSNQGGNTEAFF
D: TRBD1; size: -; J: TRBJ2-7; V: TRBV6-5; DNA: TGTGCCAGCAGTTACAAGGGGACAGGGGTGTACGAGCAGTACTTC; CDR3: CASSYKGTGVYEQYF
D: -; size: -; J: TRBJ1-1; V: TRBV30; DNA: TGTGCCTGGACGGAGGGGCTCATGAACACTGAAGCTTTCTTT; CDR3: CAWTEGLMNTEAFF
D: -; size: -; J: TRBJ1-6; V: TRBV19; DNA: TGTGCCAGTAGTCTCGGAGACAGCCTTGGGCCCCTCCACTTT; CDR3: CASSLGDSLGPLHF
D: TRBD2; size: -; J: TRBJ2-1; V: TRBV6-5; DNA: TGTGCCAGCAGTTACTGGGAGGGCTCCTACAATGAGCAGTTCTTC; CDR3: CASSYWEGSYNEQFF
D: TRBD2; size: -; J: TRBJ2-5; V: TRBV7-2; DNA: TGTGCCAGCAGCCGGGGGACTACGGAGACCCAGTACTTC; CDR3: CASSRGTTETQYF
D: -; size: -; J: TRBJ1-2; V: TRBV10-3; DNA: TGTGCCATCAGTGAGTCGGATAGGGGGTATGGCTACACCTTC; CDR3: CAISESDRGYGYTF
D: TRBD1; size: -; J: TRBJ1-1; V: TRBV9; DNA: TGTGCCAGCAGCCCCGACAGGGGTGAAGCTTTCTTT; CDR3: CASSPDRGEAFF
D: TRBD1; size: once; J: TRBJ2-7; V: TRBV14; DNA: TGTGCCAGCAGCCTATGGGACAGTTCCTACGAGCAGTACTTC; CDR3: CASSLWDSSYEQYF
D: -; size: -; J: TRBJ2-1; V: TRBV30; DNA: TGTGCCTGGAGTGTACACCCGACCGGGGAGCAGTTCTTC; CDR3: CAWSVHPTGEQFF
D: -; size: -; J: TRBJ1-4; V: TRBV6-2/TRBV6-3; DNA: TGTGCCAGCAGTTACTCTCCTACCGGCGGGGAAAAACTGTTTTTT; CDR3: CASSYSPTGGEKLFF
D: TRBD2; size: -; J: TRBJ2-5; V: TRBV4-1; DNA: TGCGCCAGCAGCCCTACTTCTAGCGGGGGGGCCTTTAAGGATGAGACCCAGTACTTC; CDR3: CASSPTSSGGAFKDETQYF
D: -; size: -; J: TRBJ1-5; V: TRBV19; DNA: TGTGCCAGTAGTATACAGGGGCCGAATCAGCCCCAGCATTTT; CDR3: CASSIQGPNQPQHF
D: -; size: -; J: TRBJ2-7; V: TRBV27; DNA: TGTGCCAGCAGTTTAGGCACCTTGGGGCGGAGCGAGCAGTACTTC; CDR3: CASSLGTLGRSEQYF
D: TRBD1; size: -; J: TRBJ1-1; V: TRBV18; DNA: TGTGCCAGCTCAGGGGACAGGGTCAAAGCTTTCTTT; CDR3: CASSGDRVKAFF
D: -; size: -; J: TRBJ2-7; V: TRBV24-1; DNA: TGTGCCACCAGATATAGGGGTCACGCCTACGAGCAGTACTTC; CDR3: CATRYRGHAYEQYF
D: -; size: -; J: TRBJ1-6; V: TRBV7-2; DNA: TGTGCCACCCGGCCAAAGGCAGGTGCCCATAATTCACCCCTCCACTTT; CDR3: CATRPKAGAHNSPLHF
D: -; size: few; J: TRBJ1-5; V: TRBV2; DNA: TGTGCCAGCAGTGAAGGGGCTTATAGCAATCAGCCCCAGCATTTT; CDR3: CASSEGAYSNQPQHF
D: -; size: few; J: TRBJ2-5; V: TRBV4-1; DNA: TGCGCCAGCAGCCAATTTGGGGGGGAGACCCAGTACTTC; CDR3: CASSQFGGETQYF
D: -; size: once; J: TRBJ2-1; V: TRBV7-3; DNA: TGTGCCAGCAGCCCACAACCCTCCTACAATGAGCAGTTCTTC; CDR3: CASSPQPSYNEQFF
D: TRBD2; size: -; J: TRBJ2-5; V: TRBV7-2; DNA: TGTGCCAGCAGCTTAGACCCACCAACTAGCGGGGGAAGGAAGACCCAGTACTTC; CDR3: CASSLDPPTSGGRKTQYF
D: TRBD2; size: -; J: TRBJ2-1; V: TRBV11-1; DNA: TGTGCCAGTCAGTACAGCGGGGGGCCCCACAATGAGCAGTTCTTC; CDR3: CASQYSGGPHNEQFF
D: -; size: -; J: TRBJ2-2; V: TRBV9; DNA: TGTGCCAGCAGCGGAACTACCGGTCCCGGGGAGCTGTTTTTT; CDR3: CASSGTTGPGELFF
D: TRBD1; size: -; J: TRBJ1-4; V: TRBV19; DNA: TGTGCCAGTAGTATCGACAGGGCCGTCACTAATGAAAAACTGTTTTTT; CDR3: CASSIDRAVTNEKLFF
D: TRBD1; size: -; J: TRBJ1-1; V: TRBV5-1; DNA: TGCGCCAGCAGCCCAGGGGGAAGCACTGAAGCTTTCTTT; CDR3: CASSPGGSTEAFF
D: TRBD1; size: -; J: TRBJ1-5; V: TRBV19; DNA: TGTGCCAGTAGTATAGATCGCGGACAGGTCGTGCAGCCCCAGCATTTT; CDR3: CASSIDRGQVVQPQHF